One sample yielded the 6 T cell receptor beta chains listed below, sequenced in a study of blood T cell repertoires in COVID-19. The assay was immunoSEQ multiplex PCR, and TCRdb's table has in-frame clones only and misses some. The repertoire holds roughly 250,000 clones, 80% to 85% seen once, with 9.5% to 15% in the top ten. Sequenced: peripheral blood. Source of these receptors: a woman aged 55 to 70 with active or convalescent COVID-19.

V is TRBV4-2 and J is TRBJ2-7, with 7 bases that match TRBD2. The CDR3 loop spans 15 amino acids. Germline V CDR1 and CDR2: LGHNA, YNFKEQ. The V gene end was trimmed by 1 base and the J gene end by 4 bases; junction bases not matched to a gene: 7. The CDR3 DNA reads TGTGCCAGCAGCCAAGGTGCGGGGGAGGGTTACGAGCAGTACTTC. Its translation is CASSQGAGEGYEQYF.

The V and J genes are TRBV7-8 and TRBJ2-2; D gene uncertain. The germline V and J ends were trimmed by 5 bases and 8 bases, with 12 bases remaining between them. The CDR3 loop spans 13 amino acids. The V gene's germline CDR1 is SGHVS and CDR2 FQNEAQ. The CDR3 DNA sequence: TGTGCCAGCAGCCGCACTCCTTCAGGGGAGCTGTTTTTT. This translates into CASSRTPSGELFF.

V and J are TRBV10-3 and TRBJ1-2, with D tentatively TRBD1 (6 bases). Germline V gene sequence: CDR1 ENHRY, CDR2 SYGVKD. The CDR3 sequence is 13 residues long. V was shortened by 3 bases and J by 4 bases, with 9 bases between the two germline ends. The CDR3 DNA is TGTGCCATCAGTGACGTGGACAGCTATGGCTACACCTTC. Translation gives CAISDVDSYGYTF.

The chain combines TRBV6-4 with TRBJ1-1; D perhaps matches TRBD1 (6 bases). Trimming took 7 bases from V and 0 from J, leaving 21 bases between them. CDR3 length equals 17 residues. CDR1 and CDR2 (germline): MRHNA, SNTAGT. CDR3 DNA sequence: TGTGCCAGCAATGTCCGGGGGGCAGGTGAAATGAACACTGAAGCTTTCTTT. This encodes CASNVRGAGEMNTEAFF.

This CDR3 is CASSPTDRNTEAFF. Here the CDR3 DNA reads TGTGCCAGCAGTCCGACAGACAGGAACACTGAAGCTTTCTTT. The chain has TRBV27 and TRBJ1-1, with a weak D call TRBD1 (5 bases). In germline, CDR1 is MNHEY, CDR2 SMNVEV (reference sequence). The CDR3 totals 14 residues. Deletions cut 5 bases from V and 1 base from J, with 11 bases between.

This clone is medium-sized in the sample. This chain links TRBV4-2 with TRBJ2-5, with a possible D match to TRBD1 (6 bases). CDR1 is LGHNA, CDR2 YNFKEQ, per germline. This CDR3 region has 15 residues. V shed 1 base and J shed 5 bases, with 14 bases lying between them. CDR3 coding DNA: TGTGCCAGCAGCCAAGTGCTAGGAAGGGGGGAGACCCAGTACTTC. Amino acid sequence: CASSQVLGRGETQYF.